The clone carrying this T cell receptor beta chain was found many times. Its target is not known. As for time point: persistent/refractory GD, antithyroid drugs over 5 years with positive TRAb. Following extraction of RNA from PBMCs, that RNA was used to make the TCR library. Tubes containing EDTA received around 9.5 milliliters of drawn peripheral blood. Through Arm-PCR of CDR3 regions and iRepertoire HTBI primers, TCR beta libraries were built. MiXCR, run by TCRdb on the multiplex PCR reads, gives a single entry per CDR3 protein. The data contain about 400,000 distinct CDR3 sequences, around 21% of them singletons. This sample is part of a study of regulatory T cells in long-lasting Graves disease. Broader study findings: Persistent disease was characterized by preferential usage of TRBV28, TRBJ1-2 and TRBJ2-5.

Trimming took 2 bases from V and 5 from J; bases not matched to a gene: 9. CDR1 MDHEN and CDR2 SYDVKM come from the germline V gene. The CDR3 spans 16 residues. The TCR was taken from a female donor with Graves disease. Material: peripheral blood mononuclear cells (PBMCs), obtained when the disease was refractory, from a patient treated with antithyroid drugs. The chain recombines TRBV28 with TRBJ2-5; 9 bases fit TRBD2. The CDR3 sequence: CASSLGRVAGVETQYF. The DNA of the CDR3 is TGTGCCAGCAGTTTAGGTCGAGTAGCGGGAGTTGAGACCCAGTACTTC. The full variable domain, in which reference TRBV28 and TRBJ2-5 provide the parts outside the CDR3, is DVKVTQSSRYLVKRTGEKVFLECVQDMDHENMFWYRQDPGLGLRLIYFSYDVKMKEKGDIPEGYSVSREKKERFSLILESASTNQTSMYLCASSLGRVAGVETQYFGPGTRLLVL.